This T cell receptor beta chain was sequenced in a study of cytomegalovirus exposure and HLA in healthy donors. Worth noting for this clone: As yet, its antigen is unknown.

General observations from the study: Both high specificity and high sensitivity reportedly marked the classifier's diagnosis of cytomegalovirus status. Specificity for CMV antigens was confirmed in vitro for three of the CMV-associated chains.

There are 15 residues in the CDR3. Per germline, CDR1 MNHNS and CDR2 SASEGT. The V and J ends lost 4 bases and 5 bases respectively, with 15 bases between them. Clones were read by immunoSEQ multiplex PCR, and TCRdb kept only the in-frame ones, dropping some. Here the sample spans over 150,000 clones, approximately 86% being singletons. The sample consisted of PBMCs. This TCR was sampled from a woman younger than 30 in good health and CMV-seronegative. The chain recombines TRBV6-1 with TRBJ1-5; D may be TRBD1 (5 bases). The CDR3 here is CASSAYQGAHQPQHF. The CDR3 bases are TGTGCCAGCAGTGCCTACCAAGGGGCCCATCAGCCCCAGCATTTT.